This is a list of T cell receptor beta chains from one sample in a study of blood T cell repertoires in COVID-19. Here immunoSEQ multiplex PCR was the method, and the copy in TCRdb shows in-frame clones only, minus some. The repertoire has 98,000 or so clones, approximately 83% of them found once; the top ten carry less than 5%. The specimen was peripheral blood. These receptors all come from a woman in her seventies with acute or convalescent COVID-19. Each CDR3 is given without its conserved first and last residue.

TRBV19,TRBJ1-2,ASSYRENYGYT
TRBV9,TRBJ1-1,ASTGGLGEAF
TRBV6-2/TRBV6-3,TRBJ1-2,ASSSRVERMDYGYT
TRBV28,TRBJ2-3,ASSRSGRTDTQY
TRBV28,TRBJ1-1,ASSLRDRGGTEAF
TRBV6-5,TRBJ1-1,ASSPEGLYTEAF
TRBV2,TRBJ2-6,ASSDGLWTGDFSGANVLT
TRBV12-3/TRBV12-4,TRBJ1-2,ASSLSNNYGYT
TRBV2,TRBJ1-3,ASRVAGSSGNTIY
TRBV5-8,TRBJ1-1,ASSLLQAVREAF
TRBV7-8,TRBJ2-1,ASSRPGRNEQF
TRBV9,TRBJ2-2,ASSQATGPGELF
TRBV28,TRBJ1-2,ASSLPISGYT
TRBV11-2,TRBJ2-5,ASSLGIAWDQETQY
TRBV6-6,TRBJ1-6,ASSYSGGANNSPLH
TRBV12-3/TRBV12-4,TRBJ1-3,ASSTDTPGTIY
TRBV2,TRBJ1-1,ASSDREANTEAF
TRBV4-3,TRBJ1-1,ASSHRTGGARTEAF
TRBV10-3,TRBJ1-5,AIQGSNQPQH
TRBV5-1,TRBJ2-5,ASSLGGTSGQETQY
TRBV6-5,TRBJ2-1,ASNAGSMYNEQF
TRBV6-2/TRBV6-3,TRBJ1-5,ASSSAGQTMNQPQH
TRBV9,TRBJ1-6,ASSAGTDHSPLH
TRBV19,TRBJ2-1,ASSSPQREGPQF
TRBV12-3/TRBV12-4,TRBJ2-1,ASSSAGEQF
TRBV11-2,TRBJ2-3,ASSLGANPRMADTQY
TRBV9,TRBJ2-3,ASSGRLAGGDTQY
TRBV7-3,TRBJ2-1,ASSNSVNSYNEQF
TRBV7-3,TRBJ1-4,ASSPGQGQEKLF
TRBV18,TRBJ1-2,ASSLDRANYGYT
TRBV4-1,TRBJ1-5,ASSQFGGVQPQH
TRBV6-6,TRBJ2-1,ASSSSGSSYNEQF
TRBV5-4,TRBJ2-3,ASSLSLDTQY
TRBV10-3,TRBJ2-3,AISETTSGDTQY
TRBV2,TRBJ2-1,ASSGRLAGDNEQF
TRBV28,TRBJ2-7,ASTAARGPVEQY
TRBV20-1,TRBJ1-1,SASRDRGSVAF
TRBV4-1,TRBJ1-4,ASSQEASGGATNEKLF
TRBV5-4,TRBJ2-7,ASSLVAGGGSSYEQY